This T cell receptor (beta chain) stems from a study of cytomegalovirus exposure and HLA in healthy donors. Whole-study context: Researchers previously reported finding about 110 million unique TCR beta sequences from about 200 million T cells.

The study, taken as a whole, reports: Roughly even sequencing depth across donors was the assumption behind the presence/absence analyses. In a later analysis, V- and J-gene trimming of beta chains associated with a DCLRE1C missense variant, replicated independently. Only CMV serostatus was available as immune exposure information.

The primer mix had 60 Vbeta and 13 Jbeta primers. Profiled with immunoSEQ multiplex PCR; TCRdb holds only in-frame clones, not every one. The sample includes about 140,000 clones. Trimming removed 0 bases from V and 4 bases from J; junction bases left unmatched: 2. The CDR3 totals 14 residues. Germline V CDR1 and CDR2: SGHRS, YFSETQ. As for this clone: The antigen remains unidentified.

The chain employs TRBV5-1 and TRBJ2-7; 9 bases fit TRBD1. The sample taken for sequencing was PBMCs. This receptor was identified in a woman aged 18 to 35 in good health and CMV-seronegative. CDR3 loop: CASSLAGQGYEQYF. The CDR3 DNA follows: TGCGCCAGCAGCTTGGCCGGACAGGGGTACGAGCAGTACTTC.